Following are 20 T cell receptor beta chains from one sample sequenced in a study of CD8+ T cells in alopecia areata. Extracted RNA was reverse transcribed, and the resulting cDNA served as sequencing template. Sequencing used immunoSEQ multiplex PCR; TCRdb keeps in-frame clones, though not all of them. Here the sample spans about 250,000 clones, about 62% being singletons. Specified treatment: oral pan-JAK inhibitor, 5-10 mg twice daily. The sequencing used CD4+ T cells sorted from blood, collected around week 54, from a patient treated with tofacitinib. The source of these receptors is a human donor with alopecia areata.

The chain joins TRBV19 to TRBJ2-1; D not resolved. The germline V gene has CDR1 LNHDA and CDR2 SQIVND (reference sequence). Trimming pared 5 bases from V and 10 bases from J, leaving 18 bases between. CDR3 length: 14 amino acids. CDR3 sequence (DNA): TGTGCCAGTAGTCCGACCCTAGAAGGCTTAGAGCAGTTCTTC. It codes for CASSPTLEGLEQFF.

The CDR3 spells CASSLGGTFYEQYF. The DNA for the CDR3 is TGTGCCAGCAGCCTCGGGGGGACTTTCTACGAGCAGTACTTC. V gene TRBV2 combines with J gene TRBJ2-7; TRBD2 aligns across 7 bases. V shed 6 bases, J shed 3 bases, and the junction held 8 bases outside the gene matches. Germline V gives CDR1 SNHLY, CDR2 FYNNEI. This CDR3 is built from 14 residues. The full variable domain, rest sourced from reference TRBV2 and TRBJ2-7, is EPEVTQTPSHQVTQMGQEVILRCVPISNHLYFYWYRQILGQKVEFLVSFYNNEISEKSEIFDDQFSVERPDGSNFTLKIRSTKLEDSAMYFCASSLGGTFYEQYFGPGTRLTVT.

V usage is TRBV13 and J usage is TRBJ2-7; 7 bases align to TRBD2. Germline V gives CDR1 PRHDT, CDR2 FYEKMQ (reference sequence). The V and J ends lost 5 bases and 5 bases, in that order; junction bases with no gene match: 6. The CDR3 has 13 amino acids. The CDR3 here is CASSSRLAHEQYF. Here the CDR3 DNA reads TGTGCCAGCAGCAGTCGACTAGCCCACGAGCAGTACTTC.

V and J are TRBV9 and TRBJ1-1; D might be TRBD1 (6 bases). From germline, CDR1 is SGDLS and CDR2 YYNGEE. The CDR3 covers 15 residues. V was clipped by 4 bases and J by 0 bases, with 13 bases between them. As DNA, the CDR3 is TGTGCCAGCAGCCCCCGGACAGACCTGAACACTGAAGCTTTCTTT. Protein sequence: CASSPRTDLNTEAFF.

This clone turned up a few times. The rearrangement uses TRBV7-2 and TRBJ2-4; TRBD1 matches 10 bases. Germline V gene lookup returns CDR1 SGHTA and CDR2 FQGNSA. The CDR3 has 16 residues. V dropped 3 bases and J dropped 3; count of bases not matched to a gene: 5. The CDR3 DNA reads as TGTGCCAGCAGCTTGGGACAGGGGAGGGTCAAAAACATTCAGTACTTC. Translation: CASSLGQGRVKNIQYF.

This clone has only one observation. V gene TRBV2 combines with J gene TRBJ1-6, with 8 positions matching TRBD1. Looked up from germline, CDR1 is SNHLY and CDR2 is FYNNEI. The junction had 8 bases not matched to a gene; V was cut back by 7 bases and J by 6 bases. CDR3 length: 15 amino acids. The chain's CDR3 is CASTYGDRSNSPLHF. In DNA form, the CDR3 reads TGTGCCAGCACCTATGGGGACAGGAGTAATTCACCCCTCCACTTT.

V usage is TRBV6-5 and J usage is TRBJ1-5; D possibly corresponds to TRBD1 (6 bases). The germline V gene encodes CDR1 MNHEY and CDR2 SVGAGI. The CDR3 loop spans 13 amino acids. V was trimmed by 6 bases and J by 5 bases, leaving 11 bases between them. The CDR3 DNA sequence: TGTGCCAGCAGCCCGGACAGAGATCAGCCCCAGCATTTT. Translated, it gives CASSPDRDQPQHF.

This sequence joins TRBV4-2 and TRBJ2-1; D possibly corresponds to TRBD2 (5 bases). CDR1 and CDR2 (germline): LGHNA, YNFKEQ. V dropped 1 base and J dropped 6 bases, with 13 bases sitting between them. The CDR3 covers 15 residues. DNA of the CDR3: TGTGCCAGCAGCCAAGTAATTGAGGGCCTCAATGAGCAGTTCTTC. Its translation: CASSQVIEGLNEQFF.

This chain connects TRBV10-3 to TRBJ2-2; D is ambiguous. The CDR3 runs to 11 residues. V was shortened by 6 bases and J by 8 bases, with 7 bases between the two germline ends. Germline-derived CDR1 and CDR2 are ENHRY and SYGVKD. CDR3 loop: CAISPEGELFF. The CDR3 DNA sequence: TGTGCCATCAGCCCTGAGGGGGAGCTGTTTTTT.

This clone came up many times. The genes are TRBV5-1 and TRBJ2-3; the D gene is possibly TRBD2 (6 bases). With 3 bases removed from V and 2 bases from J, the gap between germline ends came to 10 bases. Germline CDR1 SGHRS, CDR2 YFSETQ. This CDR3 comprises 14 residues. The CDR3 is CASSWDSNTDTQYF. In nucleotides, the CDR3 is TGCGCCAGCAGCTGGGACTCCAACACAGATACGCAGTATTTT.

This clone has a handful of counts. This chain links TRBV5-6 with TRBJ2-3; the D gene is possibly TRBD1 (5 bases). Trimming left V 0 bases short and J 0 bases short, with 5 bases between. The CDR3 is 14 residues long. The germline V gene has CDR1 SGHDT and CDR2 YYEEEE. Here the CDR3 reads CASSLDRSTDTQYF. In DNA form, the CDR3 reads TGTGCCAGCAGCTTGGACAGGAGCACAGATACGCAGTATTTT.

A word on this clone: Relative to the germline gene, one junction end is altered; a read error may explain this. The chain carries TRBV7-9 and TRBJ2-3; D may match TRBD1 or TRBD2 (6 bases each). The CDR3 consists of 16 residues. Germline V gene sequence: CDR1 SEHNR, CDR2 FQNEAQ (reference sequence). The CDR3 bases are TGTGCCAGCGGCTTGGGGTCCGGGGGCGGGACAGATACGCAGTATTTT. Protein sequence: CASGLGSGGGTDTQYF.

The chain links TRBV29-1 to TRBJ1-1; TRBD1 might be the D (6 bases). Trimming took off 2 bases at V and 1 base at J, with 14 bases between the two ends. The CDR3 runs to 15 residues. CDR1 is SQVTM, CDR2 ANQGSEA, per germline. CDR3 sequence reads: CSVEIFGGKNTEAFF. DNA of the CDR3: TGCAGCGTTGAAATCTTTGGGGGCAAGAACACTGAAGCTTTCTTT.

This clone appeared a single time. This sequence joins TRBV29-1 and TRBJ2-7; unclear D gene. The CDR3 runs to 14 residues. The germline V gene has CDR1 SQVTM and CDR2 ANQGSEA. The V gene lost 3 bases and the J gene lost 0 bases, with 12 bases spanning the gap. Written as DNA, the CDR3 is TGCAGCGTTGAGAACCCCAAGAGCTCCTACGAGCAGTACTTC. Amino acids: CSVENPKSSYEQYF.

Comment on this clone: At the DNA level, this CDR3 is encoded by other sequences in the same sample as well. This chain joins TRBV29-1 and TRBJ2-7, with D unresolved. This CDR3 contains 12 residues. CDR1 is SQVTM and CDR2 is ANQGSEA in the germline V gene. Trimming removed 4 bases from V and 0 bases from J, with 7 bases in between. The CDR3 here is CSVGASSYEQYF. DNA of the CDR3: TGCAGCGTTGGGGCGAGCTCCTACGAGCAGTACTTC.

This chain connects TRBV27 to TRBJ1-6; D remains unclear. The CDR3 consists of 12 residues. Trimming took 2 bases from V and 14 from J, leaving 10 bases between them. Germline CDR1 is MNHEY and CDR2 is SMNVEV (reference sequence). For the CDR3, the DNA is TGTGCCAGCAGTTTACGAGGTCTCTCCCTCCACTTT. It encodes CASSLRGLSLHF.

This chain connects TRBV6-1 to TRBJ2-1; no reliable D call. The CDR3 has 13 residues. Trimming stripped 6 bases from V and 9 bases from J, with 15 bases between. From germline, CDR1 is MNHNS and CDR2 SASEGT. As DNA, the CDR3 is TGTGCCAGCAGCCGGACGTCGGAATTTGAGCAGTTCTTC. Protein sequence: CASSRTSEFEQFF.

The chain joins TRBV5-1 to TRBJ2-5, with a tentative D call TRBD2 (5 bases). Trimming shortened V by 2 bases and J by 3 bases, and 17 bases separated the two germline ends. Germline assignment: CDR1 SGHRS and CDR2 YFSETQ. The CDR3 length is 16 residues. This CDR3 is CASSFGLRSGKETQYF. DNA for the CDR3: TGCGCCAGCAGCTTCGGACTGAGGTCGGGGAAAGAGACCCAGTACTTC.

This clone was detected only a few times. V and J are TRBV6-5 and TRBJ1-1; 9 bases align to TRBD1. Germline V CDR1 and CDR2: MNHEY, SVGAGI. After removal of 3 bases from V and 8 bases from J, the junction contained 4 bases not matched to a gene. The CDR3 runs to 13 residues. CDR3 region: CASSYIQGAEAFF. In DNA, the CDR3 is TGTGCCAGCAGTTATATACAGGGGGCGGAAGCTTTCTTT.

There are a few counts of this clone. This CDR3 is also generated by other DNA sequences in the sample. This chain connects TRBV29-1 to TRBJ2-7; 10 nucleotides agree with TRBD1. The CDR3 sequence is 13 residues long. Trimming removed 1 base from V and 4 bases from J; junction bases left unmatched: 1. The germline V gene encodes CDR1 SQVTM and CDR2 ANQGSEA. CDR3 sequence: CSVEGTGGYEQYF. CDR3 coding DNA: TGCAGCGTTGAAGGGACAGGGGGTTACGAGCAGTACTTC.